This record looks at one T cell receptor (beta chain) sequence and its context. Per the original methods: By means of reference gene primer amplification, nucleated cell counts were estimated. Sequencing was performed with immunoSEQ multiplex PCR; in TCRdb, only in-frame clones are kept and a portion is missing. V and J calls and clone size come straight from that table; D and trimming were deduced from the DNA. The sample lists about 72,000 clones, around nine tenths occurring once. These data belong to a study of blood T cell repertoires in COVID-19. The overall study: Both acute and convalescent COVID-19 samples were obtained from the United States, Italy and Spain. Sample material is recorded as cDNA or gDNA derived from T cells, B-cell-depleted T cells, or PBMCs.

The sample was peripheral blood. This TCR was sampled from a woman aged 55-75 years with acute or convalescent COVID-19.

CDR3 sequence: CASTGVGDRGSYEQYF. CDR3 nucleotide sequence: TGTGCCAGTACGGGGGTCGGGGACAGGGGATCCTACGAGCAGTACTTC. This sequence joins TRBV19 and TRBJ2-7; 10 bases map to TRBD1. V was clipped by 7 bases and J by 1 base; unmatched bases: 10. Germline V lookup: CDR1 LNHDA, CDR2 SQIVND (reference sequence). The CDR3 totals 16 residues.